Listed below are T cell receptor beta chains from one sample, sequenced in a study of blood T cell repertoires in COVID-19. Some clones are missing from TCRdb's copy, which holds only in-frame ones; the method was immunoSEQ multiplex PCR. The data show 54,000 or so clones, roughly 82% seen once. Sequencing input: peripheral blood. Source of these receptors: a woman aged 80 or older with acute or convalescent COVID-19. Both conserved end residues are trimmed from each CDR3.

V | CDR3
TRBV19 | ASKPDTQTNYGYT
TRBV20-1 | SASPTGDGELF
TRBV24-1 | ATSPQGVRNSPLH
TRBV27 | ASSFRQGFLDTQY
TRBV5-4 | ASSPDAGSGPLH
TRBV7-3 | ASSPGYLNSPLH
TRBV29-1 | SAGRGGGGYEQY
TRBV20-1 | SAATGSKAF
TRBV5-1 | ASSLGQHNEQF
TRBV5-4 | ASSARTGRYEQY
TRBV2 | ASSVRRINTGELF
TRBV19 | ASSISGLNYGYT
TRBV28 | ASSFVGGAGQTNTEAF
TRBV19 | ASSARTAAYNSPLH
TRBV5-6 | ASALGGGRSIQY
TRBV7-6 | ASSLDQGHVRGYT
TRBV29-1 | SVVAGRNNYGYT
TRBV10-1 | ASSEFTGGGYT
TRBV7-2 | ASSLGRGGNQPQH
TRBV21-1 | ASSKRDRPYEQY
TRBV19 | ASTQDRIYGYT
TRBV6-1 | ASSEAIRWLAGGFQETQY